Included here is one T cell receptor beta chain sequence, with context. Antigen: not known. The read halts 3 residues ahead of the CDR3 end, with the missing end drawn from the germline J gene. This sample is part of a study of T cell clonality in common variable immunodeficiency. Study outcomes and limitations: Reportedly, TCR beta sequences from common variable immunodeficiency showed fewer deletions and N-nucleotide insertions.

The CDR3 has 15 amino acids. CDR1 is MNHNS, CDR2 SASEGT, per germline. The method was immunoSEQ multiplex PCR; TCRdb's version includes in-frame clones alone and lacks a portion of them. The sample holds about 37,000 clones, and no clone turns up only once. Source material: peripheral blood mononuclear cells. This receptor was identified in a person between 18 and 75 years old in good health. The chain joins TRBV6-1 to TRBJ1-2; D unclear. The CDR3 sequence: CASSEASGSTDTYTF. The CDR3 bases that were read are TGTGCCAGCAGTGAAGCTAGCGGGAGCACAGATACC.